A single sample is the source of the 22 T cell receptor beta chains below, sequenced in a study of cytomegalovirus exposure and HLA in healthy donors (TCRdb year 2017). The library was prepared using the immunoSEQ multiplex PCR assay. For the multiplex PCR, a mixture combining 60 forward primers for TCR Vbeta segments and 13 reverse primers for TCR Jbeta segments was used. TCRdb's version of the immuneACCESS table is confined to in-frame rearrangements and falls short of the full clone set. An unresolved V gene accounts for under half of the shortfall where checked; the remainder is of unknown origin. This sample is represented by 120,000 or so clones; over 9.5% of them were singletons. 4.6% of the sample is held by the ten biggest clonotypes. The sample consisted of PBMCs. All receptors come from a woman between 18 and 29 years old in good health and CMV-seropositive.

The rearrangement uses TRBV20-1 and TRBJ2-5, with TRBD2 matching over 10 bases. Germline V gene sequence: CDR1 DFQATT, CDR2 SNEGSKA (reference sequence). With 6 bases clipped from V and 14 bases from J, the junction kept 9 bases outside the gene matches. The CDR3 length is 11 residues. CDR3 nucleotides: TGCAGTGCCCCCGGACTAGCGGAGAACTACTTC. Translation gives CSAPGLAENYF.

The CDR3 DNA reads TGCGCCAGCAGCTTGGACCAACTAGCGGGTAAAAATGAGCAGTTCTTC. Protein sequence: CASSLDQLAGKNEQFF. The rearrangement uses TRBV5-1 and TRBJ2-1; 9 nucleotides agree with TRBD2. CDR1 and CDR2 from the germline V gene are SGHRS and YFSETQ. J was trimmed by 7 bases and V by 0 bases; bases with no gene match: 8. The CDR3 spans 16 residues.

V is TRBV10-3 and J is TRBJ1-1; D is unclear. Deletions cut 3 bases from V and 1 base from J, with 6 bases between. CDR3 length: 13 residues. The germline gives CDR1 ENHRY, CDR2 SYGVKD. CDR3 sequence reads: CAISDLANTEAFF. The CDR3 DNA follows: TGTGCCATCAGTGATTTAGCGAACACTGAAGCTTTCTTT.

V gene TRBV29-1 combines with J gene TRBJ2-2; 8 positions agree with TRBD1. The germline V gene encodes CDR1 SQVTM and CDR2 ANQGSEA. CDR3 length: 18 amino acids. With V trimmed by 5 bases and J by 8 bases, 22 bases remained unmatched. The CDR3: CSVPGHSGQASPRGELFF. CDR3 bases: TGCAGCGTTCCGGGTCATTCGGGACAGGCCTCACCTCGGGGGGAGCTGTTTTTT.

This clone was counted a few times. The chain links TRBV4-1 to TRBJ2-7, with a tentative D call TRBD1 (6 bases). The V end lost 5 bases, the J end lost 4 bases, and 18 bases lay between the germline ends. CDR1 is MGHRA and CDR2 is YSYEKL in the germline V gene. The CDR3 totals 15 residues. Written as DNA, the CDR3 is TGCGCCAGCAGCGACGCCGGGATAGGGGGATACGAGCAGTACTTC. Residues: CASSDAGIGGYEQYF.

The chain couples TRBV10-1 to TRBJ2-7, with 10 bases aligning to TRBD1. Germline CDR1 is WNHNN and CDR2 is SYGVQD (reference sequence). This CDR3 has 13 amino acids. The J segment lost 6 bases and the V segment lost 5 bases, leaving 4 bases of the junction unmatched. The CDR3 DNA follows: TGCGCCAGCAGTTCTGGACAGGGGGGCGAGCAGTACTTC. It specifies CASSSGQGGEQYF.

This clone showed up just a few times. The CDR3 sequence: CASSPGVVAYGYTF. The CDR3 nucleotides read TGTGCCAGCAGCCCCGGGGTAGTAGCCTATGGCTACACCTTC. This chain connects TRBV7-2 to TRBJ1-2, with unresolved D. CDR3 size: 14 residues. The V end was cut by 5 bases, the J end by 4 bases, with 14 bases between. Germline values: CDR1 SGHTA, CDR2 FQGNSA.

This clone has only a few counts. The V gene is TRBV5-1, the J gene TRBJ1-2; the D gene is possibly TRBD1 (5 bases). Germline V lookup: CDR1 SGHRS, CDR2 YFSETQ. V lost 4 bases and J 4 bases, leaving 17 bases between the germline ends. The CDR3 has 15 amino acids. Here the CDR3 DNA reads TGCGCCAGCAGCCCCGGGGGGGATCCTTCCTATGGCTACACCTTC. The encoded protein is CASSPGGDPSYGYTF. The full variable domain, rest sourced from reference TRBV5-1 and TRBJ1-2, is KAGVTQTPRYLIKTRGQQVTLSCSPISGHRSVSWYQQTPGQGLQFLFEYFSETQRNKGNFPGRFSGRQFSNSRSEMNVSTLELGDSALYLCASSPGGDPSYGYTFGSGTRLTVV.

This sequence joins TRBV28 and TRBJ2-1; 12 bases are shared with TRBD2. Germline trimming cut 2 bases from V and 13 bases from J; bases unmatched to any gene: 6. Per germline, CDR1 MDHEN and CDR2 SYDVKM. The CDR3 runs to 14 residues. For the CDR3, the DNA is TGTGCCAGCAGTTTACGGACTAGCGGGGCGTTACAGTTCTTC. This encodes CASSLRTSGALQFF.

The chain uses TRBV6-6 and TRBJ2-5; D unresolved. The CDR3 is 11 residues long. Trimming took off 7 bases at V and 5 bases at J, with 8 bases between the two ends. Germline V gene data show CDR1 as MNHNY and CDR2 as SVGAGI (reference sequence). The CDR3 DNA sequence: TGTGCCAGCAACTTCGGGGAGACCCAGTACTTC. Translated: CASNFGETQYF.

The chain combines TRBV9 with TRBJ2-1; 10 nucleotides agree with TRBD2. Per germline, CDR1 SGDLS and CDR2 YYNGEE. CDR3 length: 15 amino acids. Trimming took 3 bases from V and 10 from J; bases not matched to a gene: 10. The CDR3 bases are TGTGCCAGCAGCGCCACTAGCGGGACGGGCGGGGAGCAGTTCTTC. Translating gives CASSATSGTGGEQFF.

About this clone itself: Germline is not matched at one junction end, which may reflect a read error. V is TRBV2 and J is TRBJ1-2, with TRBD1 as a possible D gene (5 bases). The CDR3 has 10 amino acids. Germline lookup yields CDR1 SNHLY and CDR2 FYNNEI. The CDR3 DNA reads TGTGCCAGCCGGGACTACGGCTACACCTTC. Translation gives CASRDYGYTF.

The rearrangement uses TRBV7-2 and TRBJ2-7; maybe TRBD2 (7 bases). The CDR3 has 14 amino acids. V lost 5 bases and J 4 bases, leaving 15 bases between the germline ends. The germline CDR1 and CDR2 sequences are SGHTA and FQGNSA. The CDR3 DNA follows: TGTGCCAGCAGCCCCCCGGGGGGCCAGTACGAGCAGTACTTC. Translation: CASSPPGGQYEQYF.

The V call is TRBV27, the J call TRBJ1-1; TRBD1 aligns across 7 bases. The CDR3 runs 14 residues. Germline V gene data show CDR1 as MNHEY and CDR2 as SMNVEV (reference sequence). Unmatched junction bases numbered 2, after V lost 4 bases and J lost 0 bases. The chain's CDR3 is CASSSGQMNTEAFF. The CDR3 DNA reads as TGTGCCAGCAGTTCGGGACAGATGAACACTGAAGCTTTCTTT.

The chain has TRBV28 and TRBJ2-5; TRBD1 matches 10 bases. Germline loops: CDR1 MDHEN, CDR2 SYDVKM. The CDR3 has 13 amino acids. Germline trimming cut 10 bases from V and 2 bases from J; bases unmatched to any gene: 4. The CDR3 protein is CATSDRGQETQYF. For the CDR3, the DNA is TGTGCCACCTCGGACAGGGGGCAAGAGACCCAGTACTTC.

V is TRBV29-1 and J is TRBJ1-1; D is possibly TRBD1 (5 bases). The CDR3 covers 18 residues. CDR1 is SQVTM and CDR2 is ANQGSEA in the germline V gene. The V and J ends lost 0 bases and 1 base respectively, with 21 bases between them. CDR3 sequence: CSVEEGRQGGKTNTEAFF. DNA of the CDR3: TGCAGCGTTGAAGAGGGGCGCCAGGGCGGGAAGACGAACACTGAAGCTTTCTTT.

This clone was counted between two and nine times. CDR3 nucleotide sequence: TGTGCTACGGGGGGGATGGATGAAAAACTGTTTTTT. This codes for CATGGMDEKLFF. The chain joins TRBV28 to TRBJ1-4; D is possibly TRBD1 (5 bases). Germline V CDR1 and CDR2: MDHEN, SYDVKM. The CDR3 spans 12 residues.

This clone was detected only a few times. CDR3 coding DNA: TGTGCCAGCAGTCTCAGGACTAGCGGGAGGGACAATGAGCAGTTCTTC. Translation: CASSLRTSGRDNEQFF. The chain recombines TRBV27 with TRBJ2-1, with TRBD2 matching 15 bases. CDR1 and CDR2 from the germline V gene are MNHEY and SMNVEV (reference sequence). The CDR3 is made up of 16 amino acids. Trimming cost V 5 bases and J 5 bases; bases outside gene matches: 4.

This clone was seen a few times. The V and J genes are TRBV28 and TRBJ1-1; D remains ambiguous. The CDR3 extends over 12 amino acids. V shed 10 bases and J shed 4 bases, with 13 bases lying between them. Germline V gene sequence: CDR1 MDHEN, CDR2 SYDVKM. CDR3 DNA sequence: TGTGCCATAGGGAGTGGCGGCACTGAAGCTTTCTTT. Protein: CAIGSGGTEAFF.

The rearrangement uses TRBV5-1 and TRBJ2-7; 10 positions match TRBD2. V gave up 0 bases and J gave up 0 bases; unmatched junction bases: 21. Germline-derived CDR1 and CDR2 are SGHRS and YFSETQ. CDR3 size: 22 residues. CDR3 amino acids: CASSLDLFRLWTSGKTSYEQYF. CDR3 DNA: TGCGCCAGCAGCTTGGATTTATTCAGACTCTGGACTAGCGGAAAGACCTCCTACGAGCAGTACTTC.

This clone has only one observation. CDR3: CASSQRGETQYF. The CDR3, as DNA: TGTGCCAGCAGCCAAAGAGGGGAGACCCAGTACTTC. This rearrangement joins TRBV7-6 to TRBJ2-5, with D possibly TRBD2 on 5 matching bases. CDR3 length: 12 amino acids. V lost 5 bases, J lost 5 bases, and 9 bases lay in between. The germline V gene has CDR1 SGHVS and CDR2 FNYEAQ.

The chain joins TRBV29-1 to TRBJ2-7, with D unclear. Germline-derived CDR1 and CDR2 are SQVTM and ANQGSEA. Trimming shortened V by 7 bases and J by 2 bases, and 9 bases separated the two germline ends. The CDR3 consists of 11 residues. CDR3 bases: TGCAGCGCGAAGAGCGCCTACGAGCAGTACTTC. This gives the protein CSAKSAYEQYF.